This T cell receptor (beta chain) was documented in a study of blood T cell repertoires in COVID-19. In the study overall: The analysed material was cDNA or gDNA that came from T cells, B-cell-depleted T cells, or PBMCs.

The V segment lost 6 bases and the J segment 8 bases; nucleotides outside the gene matches: 9. The CDR3 runs 15 residues. Germline V gene lookup returns CDR1 SNHLY and CDR2 FYNNEI. Per the authors' pipeline: How many nucleated cells were present was estimated from reference gene primer amplification. Assay: immunoSEQ multiplex PCR; the TCRdb copy retains only in-frame clones and omits some. V and J calls and clone size are as listed in that table; D and trimming were resolved from the DNA. The sample contains over 90,000 clones, roughly 87% of which appear only once. The receptor was derived from a human donor in a cohort sampled during active COVID-19. The chain employs TRBV2 and TRBJ2-1; TRBD2 matches 11 bases. Sequenced sample: peripheral blood. The CDR3 coding sequence is TGTGCCAGCAGAGGGAGGGGACTAGCGGAGGATGAGCAGTTCTTC. Protein product: CASRGRGLAEDEQFF.